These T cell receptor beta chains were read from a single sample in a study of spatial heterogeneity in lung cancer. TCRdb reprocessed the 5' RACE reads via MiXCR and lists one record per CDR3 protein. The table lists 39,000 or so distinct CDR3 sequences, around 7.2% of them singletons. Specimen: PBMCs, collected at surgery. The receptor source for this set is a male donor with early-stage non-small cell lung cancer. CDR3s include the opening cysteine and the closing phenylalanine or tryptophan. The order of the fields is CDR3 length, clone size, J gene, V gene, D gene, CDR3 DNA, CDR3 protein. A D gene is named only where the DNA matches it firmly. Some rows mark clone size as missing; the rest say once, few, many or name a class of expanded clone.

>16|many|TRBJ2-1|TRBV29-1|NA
TGCAGCGTTGAAGGTTCCGCGGGGGCCACCTACAATGAGCAGTTCTTC
CSVEGSAGATYNEQFF
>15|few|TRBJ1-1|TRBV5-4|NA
TGTGCCAGCAGCGTCTCGACCCTTCGGGGGGCTGAAGCTTTCTTT
CASSVSTLRGAEAFF
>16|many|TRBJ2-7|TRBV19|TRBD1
TGTGCCAGTAGTGGACAGGGGGCTCGCGGGATTTACGAGCAGTACTTC
CASSGQGARGIYEQYF
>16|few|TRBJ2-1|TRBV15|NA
TGTGCCACCAGCAGAGCGATAGTAACAGGTGGGAATGAGCAGTTCTTC
CATSRAIVTGGNEQFF
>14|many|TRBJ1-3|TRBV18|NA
TGTGCCAGCTCATCCCGGGGAGAGGGAAACACCATATATTTT
CASSSRGEGNTIYF
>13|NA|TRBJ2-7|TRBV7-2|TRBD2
TGTGCCAGCAGCTTAGGACTAGCTCGCGAGCAGTACTTC
CASSLGLAREQYF
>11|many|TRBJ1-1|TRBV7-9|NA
TGTGCCAGCAGCTTACTAGCTGAAGCTTTCTTT
CASSLLAEAFF
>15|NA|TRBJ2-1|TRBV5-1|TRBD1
TGCGCCAGCAGCTTGATGGGACAGGCCAACAATGAGCAGTTCTTC
CASSLMGQANNEQFF
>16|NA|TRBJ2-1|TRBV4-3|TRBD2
TGCGCCAGCAGCCAAGGTGTAGCGGGAGTGTTCAATGAGCAGTTCTTC
CASSQGVAGVFNEQFF
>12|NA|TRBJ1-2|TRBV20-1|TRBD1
TGCAGTGCCCTAGGACAGGGCGCTAGCTACACCTTC
CSALGQGASYTF
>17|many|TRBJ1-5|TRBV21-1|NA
TGTGCCAGCAGTCCACCGGGCCCCCGGTCCAGCAATCAGCCCCAGCATTTT
CASSPPGPRSSNQPQHF
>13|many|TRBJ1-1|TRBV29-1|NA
TGCAGCGTCCCGACCTCTATGAACACTGAAGCTTTCTTT
CSVPTSMNTEAFF
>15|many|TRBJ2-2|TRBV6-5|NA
TGTGCCAGCAGCTTGATAGTTCGACCATTCGGGGAGCTGTTTTTT
CASSLIVRPFGELFF
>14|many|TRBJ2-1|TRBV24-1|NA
TGTGCCACCAGTGATGAAGGTAGATACAATGAGCAGTTCTTC
CATSDEGRYNEQFF
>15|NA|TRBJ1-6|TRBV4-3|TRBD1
TGCGCCAGCAGCCAAGACGGCAGGGGGCATTCACCCCTCCACTTT
CASSQDGRGHSPLHF
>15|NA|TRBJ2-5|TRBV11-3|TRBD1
TGTGCCAGCAGCTTAGCCGTGACAGGGGCAGAGACCCAGTACTTC
CASSLAVTGAETQYF
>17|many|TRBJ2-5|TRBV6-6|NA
TGTGCCAGCAGTTATGGGTCAAACACTCGGGCACAAGAGACCCAGTACTTC
CASSYGSNTRAQETQYF
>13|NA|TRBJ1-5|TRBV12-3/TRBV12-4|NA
TGTGCCAGCAGTTTAGCGCTGACCCGGCCCCAGCATTTT
CASSLALTRPQHF
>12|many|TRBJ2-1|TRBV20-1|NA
TGCAGTGCTAGGTCGGGGCCGGGTGAGCAGTTCTTC
CSARSGPGEQFF
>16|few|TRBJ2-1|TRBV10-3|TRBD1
TGTGCCATCAGTGAGTCGGCAGGGGGTTCCCACAATGAGCAGTTCTTC
CAISESAGGSHNEQFF
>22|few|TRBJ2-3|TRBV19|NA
TGTGCCAGTAAACCTTCCCCAACCTGGCCAGGGCCATCCTACCCCAGCACAGATACGCAGTATTTT
CASKPSPTWPGPSYPSTDTQYF
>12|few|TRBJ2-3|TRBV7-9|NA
TGTGCCAGCGGAAGAAGCACAGATACGCAGTATTTT
CASGRSTDTQYF
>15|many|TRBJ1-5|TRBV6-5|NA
TGTGCCAGCAGAGAGGACCGTTCTCTTGTTCAGCCCCAGCATTTT
CASREDRSLVQPQHF
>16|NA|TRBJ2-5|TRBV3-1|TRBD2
TGTGCCAGCAGCCTCCCGACTAGCGGGAGTGGGAAGACCCAGTACTTC
CASSLPTSGSGKTQYF
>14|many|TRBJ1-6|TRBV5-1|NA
TGCGCCAGCAGCTTGAACATGGTGAATTCACCCCTCCACTTT
CASSLNMVNSPLHF